These 28 T cell receptor beta chains originate from one sample sequenced in a study of identical twins. TCRdb recomputed calls from the 5' RACE reads with MiXCR, one row per CDR3 protein. The sample records some 660,000 distinct CDR3 sequences, over 8.5% being singletons. Another study also made use of these data, one on yellow fever vaccine responses in identical twins.

The sequencing sample was made of PBMCs. Source of these receptors: a young woman in good health.

The chain uses TRBV4-1 and TRBJ2-5; D gene unclear. The CDR3 is made up of 15 amino acids. Germline V CDR1 and CDR2: MGHRA, YSYEKL. V was shortened by 1 base and J by 1 base, with 10 bases between the two germline ends. The CDR3 DNA is TGCGCCAGCAGCCAAGCCCGGGTCCCCCAAGAGACCCAGTACTTC. It specifies CASSQARVPQETQYF.

This clonotype was observed many times. The chain links TRBV29-1 to TRBJ2-3; weak D call: TRBD2 (6 bases). In germline, CDR1 is SQVTM, CDR2 ANQGSEA. V was shortened by 8 bases and J by 3 bases, with 12 bases between the two germline ends. This CDR3 has 12 amino acids. The CDR3 sequence: CSLEAGTDTQYF. The CDR3 nucleotides are TGCAGCCTAGAGGCGGGGACAGATACGCAGTATTTT.

This clonotype appeared a few times. This chain connects TRBV15 to TRBJ2-3; D perhaps matches TRBD2 (5 bases). This CDR3 spans 16 amino acids. The V end lost 1 base, the J end lost 3 bases, and 14 bases lay between the germline ends. CDR1 and CDR2 from the germline V gene are LNHNV and YYDKDF (reference sequence). The CDR3 is CATSRVGSGSTDTQYF. The CDR3 region has the DNA TGTGCCACCAGCAGAGTGGGTTCGGGGAGTACAGATACGCAGTATTTT.

The sample holds a few counts of this clonotype. The chain links TRBV6-1 to TRBJ1-2, with a tentative D call TRBD1 (5 bases). V was shortened by 6 bases and J by 6 bases, with 17 bases between the two germline ends. The germline CDR1 and CDR2 sequences are MNHNS and SASEGT. The CDR3 length is 14 residues. In nucleotides, the CDR3 is TGTGCCAGCAGCCCGAATAGGGGCAGGAATGGCTACACCTTC. This translates into CASSPNRGRNGYTF.

This clonotype was detected many times. For the CDR3, the DNA is TGTGCCAGCAGCCAAGTGAGTGGGATGCGCTCTGGAAACACCATATATTTT. Translated, it gives CASSQVSGMRSGNTIYF. The J gene is TRBJ1-3, the V gene TRBV4-2, with D uncertain. The V gene's germline CDR1 is LGHNA and CDR2 YNFKEQ. The germline V and J ends were trimmed by 1 base and 0 bases, with 13 bases remaining between them. The CDR3 has 17 amino acids.

The V gene is TRBV10-2, the J gene TRBJ2-7, with TRBD2 matching 11 bases. The germline gives CDR1 WSHSY, CDR2 SAAADI. The CDR3 runs to 15 residues. The junction had 4 bases not matched to a gene; V was cut back by 6 bases and J by 0 bases. CDR3 in amino acids: CASRDTSGSSYEQYF. As DNA, the CDR3 is TGCGCCAGCAGGGATACTAGCGGGAGCTCCTACGAGCAGTACTTC.

This clonotype was counted at least ten times. This chain uses TRBV6-2 or TRBV6-3 with TRBJ2-1, with TRBD1 identical over 9 bases. The CDR3 is made up of 12 amino acids. Trimming removed 6 bases from V and 9 bases from J; junction bases left unmatched: 3. The germline V gene has CDR1 MNHEY and CDR2 SVGEGT. CDR3 DNA: TGTGCCAGCAGCAACAGGGGGCTTGAGCAGTTCTTC. It is translated as CASSNRGLEQFF.

The table lists this clonotype with a few counts. The V and J genes are TRBV7-2 and TRBJ2-7, with D perhaps matching TRBD1 (7 bases). Germline V gene sequence: CDR1 SGHTA, CDR2 FQGNSA. The CDR3 is 16 amino acids. Trimming removed 5 bases from V and 3 bases from J, with 20 bases in between. The chain's CDR3 is CASSGGLGTDYYEQYF. The CDR3 nucleotides read TGTGCCAGCAGCGGGGGACTCGGGACAGACTACTACGAGCAGTACTTC.

The rearrangement joins TRBV20-1 to TRBJ2-3; 11 bases line up with TRBD2. The V gene end was trimmed by 7 bases and the J gene end by 0 bases; junction bases not matched to a gene: 12. The CDR3 consists of 17 residues. Germline V lookup: CDR1 DFQATT, CDR2 SNEGSKA (reference sequence). The CDR3 nucleotides are TGCAGTGTGAAGGCTAGCGGGGGGTCAGGGAGCACAGATACGCAGTATTTT. Translation: CSVKASGGSGSTDTQYF.

This clonotype occurred a few times. The chain links TRBV7-6 to TRBJ1-5; TRBD1 might be the D (5 bases). In germline, CDR1 is SGHVS, CDR2 FNYEAQ. This CDR3 region has 16 residues. Trimming stripped 5 bases from V and 4 bases from J, with 18 bases between. The CDR3 loop is CASSRDPPGSNQPQHF. As DNA, the CDR3 is TGTGCCAGCAGCCGGGACCCCCCAGGGTCAAATCAGCCCCAGCATTTT.

This clonotype occurred a few times. The chain employs TRBV7-9 and TRBJ1-1; D gene ambiguous. There are 14 residues in the CDR3. V lost 1 base, J lost 4 bases, and 10 bases lay in between. Germline CDR1 SEHNR, CDR2 FQNEAQ (reference sequence). The CDR3 here is CASSLGGVFTEAFF. CDR3 coding DNA: TGTGCCAGCAGCTTAGGTGGGGTTTTCACTGAAGCTTTCTTT.

This clonotype has a handful of counts. The chain employs TRBV15 and TRBJ2-7; D remains ambiguous. CDR1 LNHNV and CDR2 YYDKDF come from the germline V gene (reference sequence). The CDR3 loop spans 16 amino acids. With 0 bases removed from V and 0 bases from J, the gap between germline ends came to 12 bases. The CDR3 region has the DNA TGTGCCACCAGCAGAGATCTCAGTGGGGTCTCCTACGAGCAGTACTTC. This translates into CATSRDLSGVSYEQYF.

The V call is TRBV4-3, the J call TRBJ2-1; TRBD2 agrees at 10 bases. CDR1 LGHNA and CDR2 YSLEER come from the germline V gene. This CDR3 comprises 18 residues. V lost 4 bases and J lost 7; bases outside the gene matches: 16. CDR3 sequence (DNA): TGCGCCAGCAGCCTGGCCAACAGGGTGCTAGCGGGAGAGAATGAGCAGTTCTTC. Translation: CASSLANRVLAGENEQFF.

This clonotype was observed a handful of times. This chain connects TRBV3-1 to TRBJ2-5, with no clear D. Trimming removed 4 bases at V and 13 bases at J, with 19 bases between. CDR1 and CDR2 from the germline V gene are LGHDT and YNNKEL (reference sequence). The length of the CDR3 is 13 residues. The CDR3 protein is CASSPHITGFAYF. CDR3 nucleotides: TGTGCCAGCAGCCCACACATTACCGGTTTTGCGTACTTC.

The J gene is TRBJ2-7, the V gene TRBV19; D is tentatively TRBD1 or TRBD2 (5 bases each). In germline, CDR1 is LNHDA, CDR2 SQIVND (reference sequence). Between the trimmed V and J ends, which lost 2 bases and 3 bases, there was a span of 14 bases. The CDR3 is 15 residues long. The CDR3 loop reads CASSIKGNGGYEQYF. The CDR3 DNA follows: TGTGCCAGTAGTATAAAGGGGAATGGAGGCTACGAGCAGTACTTC.

The chain combines TRBV5-1 with TRBJ2-7; possibly TRBD1 for D (5 bases). The V and J ends lost 0 bases and 6 bases respectively, with 13 bases between them. The CDR3 length is 14 residues. The V gene's germline CDR1 is SGHRS and CDR2 YFSETQ. This chain's CDR3 is CASSLEGPPTEQYF. The DNA for the CDR3 is TGCGCCAGCAGCTTGGAGGGGCCCCCCACCGAGCAGTACTTC.

The V call is TRBV10-2, the J call TRBJ2-3; D is unclear. Trimming removed 10 bases from V and 4 bases from J, with 12 bases in between. Germline V gene sequence: CDR1 WSHSY, CDR2 SAAADI. This CDR3 comprises 12 residues. CDR3: CATKAAPDTQYF. DNA for the CDR3: TGCGCCACCAAAGCAGCCCCAGATACGCAGTATTTT.

CDR3 in DNA: TGCAGTGCTGAACCGGGACAGGGGAGATCCTACGAGCAGTACTTC. Residues: CSAEPGQGRSYEQYF. This chain uses TRBV20-1 with TRBJ2-7; 10 bases fit TRBD1. The CDR3 covers 15 residues. The V gene's germline CDR1 is DFQATT and CDR2 SNEGSKA (reference sequence). V lost 5 bases, J lost 1 base, and 8 bases stayed unmatched.

Ten or more counts support this clonotype. The V gene is TRBV5-1, the J gene TRBJ2-3; no firm D call. Trimming removed 2 bases at V and 4 bases at J, with 11 bases between. Germline values: CDR1 SGHRS, CDR2 YFSETQ. This CDR3 comprises 14 residues. CDR3 loop: CASSFRVAADTQYF. DNA for the CDR3: TGCGCCAGCAGCTTTAGGGTAGCAGCAGATACGCAGTATTTT.

This clonotype showed up many times. V is TRBV12-3 or TRBV12-4 and J is TRBJ2-3, with TRBD2 identical over 8 bases. J gave up 2 bases and V 6 bases, and 7 bases lay outside the gene matches. The CDR3 contains 15 residues. DNA for the CDR3: TGTGCCAGCAGCTTTAGCGGGGAATTCACAGATACGCAGTATTTT. This encodes CASSFSGEFTDTQYF.

The chain joins TRBV5-1 to TRBJ1-4; D not resolved. The CDR3 sequence is 14 residues long. V was cut by 2 bases and J by 2 bases, with 7 bases left in between. CDR1 SGHRS and CDR2 YFSETQ come from the germline V gene. The CDR3 DNA sequence: TGCGCCAGCAGCTTTGAACAGACTAATGAAAAACTGTTTTTT. This codes for CASSFEQTNEKLFF. Full variable domain (rest looked up from reference TRBV5-1 and TRBJ1-4): KAGVTQTPRYLIKTRGQQVTLSCSPISGHRSVSWYQQTPGQGLQFLFEYFSETQRNKGNFPGRFSGRQFSNSRSEMNVSTLELGDSALYLCASSFEQTNEKLFFGSGTQLSVL.

This clonotype was detected many times. The gene calls are TRBV6-5 and TRBJ2-3; TRBD1 or TRBD2 may be the D gene (5 bases each). The CDR3 runs 15 residues. Trimming took off 4 bases at V and 2 bases at J, with 13 bases between the two ends. Per the germline V gene, CDR1 is MNHEY and CDR2 is SVGAGI. CDR3 nucleotide sequence: TGTGCCAGCAGTTTTACCGGGACGAACACAGATACGCAGTATTTT. This translates into CASSFTGTNTDTQYF.

This clonotype was counted many times. The V and J genes are TRBV7-2 and TRBJ2-3; 10 bases agree with TRBD2. The V and J ends lost 2 bases and 3 bases, in that order; junction bases with no gene match: 2. The CDR3 consists of 15 residues. Per the germline V gene, CDR1 is SGHTA and CDR2 is FQGNSA. CDR3 coding DNA: TGTGCCAGCAGCTTAACTAGCGGGGTTACAGATACGCAGTATTTT. It specifies CASSLTSGVTDTQYF.

This clonotype was seen ten or more times. The chain employs TRBV24-1 and TRBJ2-1; 7 bases agree with TRBD2. V lost 4 bases, J lost 5 bases, and 10 bases stayed unmatched. The germline V gene has CDR1 KGHDR and CDR2 SFDVKD. The CDR3 contains 16 residues. The CDR3: CATSDPSGVRDNEQFF. The CDR3 DNA reads as TGTGCCACCAGTGACCCTAGCGGTGTGAGGGACAATGAGCAGTTCTTC.

This clonotype was observed at least ten times. The V and J genes are TRBV7-9 and TRBJ2-5; 8 nucleotides align to TRBD2. Germline V CDR1 and CDR2: SEHNR, FQNEAQ (reference sequence). V trimming: 2 bases; J trimming: 2 bases; junction bases outside the gene matches: 7. There are 16 residues in the CDR3. The CDR3 is CASSLSRRGVQETQYF. The CDR3 DNA is TGTGCCAGCAGCTTATCCCGGCGGGGGGTTCAAGAGACCCAGTACTTC.

This clonotype showed up many times. This chain joins TRBV3-1 and TRBJ2-5; a possible D gene is TRBD2 (6 bases). The V gene lost 8 bases and the J gene lost 5 bases, with 21 bases spanning the gap. The CDR3 has 15 residues. From germline, CDR1 is LGHDT and CDR2 YNNKEL (reference sequence). The CDR3 here is CASRARLVIHETQYF. CDR3 in DNA: TGTGCCAGCCGGGCCAGACTAGTCATTCACGAGACCCAGTACTTC.

This clonotype was observed a few times. The J gene is TRBJ1-4, the V gene TRBV4-3; no firm D call. This CDR3 comprises 14 residues. V was pared by 1 base and J by 8 bases, with 11 bases between. Germline V gene sequence: CDR1 LGHNA, CDR2 YSLEER. CDR3 bases: TGCGCCAGCAGCCAAGTCGGGGAATACGAAAAACTGTTTTTT. Protein: CASSQVGEYEKLFF.

This chain joins TRBV11-2 and TRBJ2-1, with 9 bases lining up with TRBD2. This CDR3 is 14 amino acids long. V was pared by 7 bases and J by 3 bases, with 4 bases of the junction left unmatched. Germline V gene data show CDR1 as SGHAT and CDR2 as FQNNGV. The CDR3 protein is CASKIAGDYNEQFF. The CDR3, as DNA: TGTGCCAGCAAAATAGCGGGGGACTACAATGAGCAGTTCTTC.